The present entry profiles one T cell receptor beta chain with its context. The antigen remains unidentified. Assay used: immunoSEQ multiplex PCR; TCRdb lists only in-frame clones, some missing. In the table there are about 120,000 clones, 88% of which are singletons. V lost 7 bases to trimming and J lost 8 bases; unmatched junction nucleotides: 7. The CDR3 spans 14 residues. Per germline, CDR1 SNHLY and CDR2 FYNNEI. The entry originates in a study of T cell responses to AZD1222 COVID-19 vaccine. The study, taken as a whole, reports: Seropositive status at baseline applied to only 6 or 7 AZD1222 recipients. Repertoire collection took place solely once the T cell response had peaked.

The chain joins TRBV2 to TRBJ1-4, with 10 positions matching TRBD1. This sequence originates from an adult in good health. Sequencing was performed on peripheral blood, taken on day 0 of AZD1222 vaccination. In nucleotides, the CDR3 is TGTGCCAGCAAGGAGCCGGACAGGGGGGAAAAACTGTTTTTT. Protein product: CASKEPDRGEKLFF.